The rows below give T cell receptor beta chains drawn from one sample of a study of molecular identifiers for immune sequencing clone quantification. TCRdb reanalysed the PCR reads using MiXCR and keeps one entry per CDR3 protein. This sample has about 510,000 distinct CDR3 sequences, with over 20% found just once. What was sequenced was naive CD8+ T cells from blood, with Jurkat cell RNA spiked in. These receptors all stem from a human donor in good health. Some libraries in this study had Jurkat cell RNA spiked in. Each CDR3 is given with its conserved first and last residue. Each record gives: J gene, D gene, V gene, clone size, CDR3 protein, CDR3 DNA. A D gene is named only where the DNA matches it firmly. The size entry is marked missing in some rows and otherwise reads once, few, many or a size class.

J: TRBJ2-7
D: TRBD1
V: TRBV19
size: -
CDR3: CASSLQGALGRERKCEQYF
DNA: TGTGCCAGTAGTTTACAGGGGGCGCTCGGGCGGGAGAGAAAGTGCGAGCAGTACTTC

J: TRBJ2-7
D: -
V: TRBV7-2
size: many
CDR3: CASSFGVTRRTSYEQYF
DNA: TGTGCCAGCAGCTTTGGGGTTACTCGGAGAACCTCCTACGAGCAGTACTTC

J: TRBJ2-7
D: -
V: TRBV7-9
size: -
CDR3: CASSPDGREIYEQYF
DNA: TGTGCCAGCAGCCCCGACGGACGGGAAATTTACGAGCAGTACTTC

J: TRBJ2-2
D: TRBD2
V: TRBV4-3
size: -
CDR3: CASSQDRDYPNTGELFF
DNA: TGCGCCAGCAGCCAAGACCGGGACTATCCGAACACCGGGGAGCTGTTTTTT

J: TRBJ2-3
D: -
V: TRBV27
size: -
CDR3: CASSFTGEYTDTQYF
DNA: TGTGCCAGCAGTTTTACGGGGGAGTATACAGATACGCAGTATTTT

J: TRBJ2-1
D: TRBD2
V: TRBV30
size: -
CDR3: CAQWTGTSRYNEQFF
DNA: TGTGCCCAATGGACCGGGACTAGCCGATACAATGAGCAGTTCTTC

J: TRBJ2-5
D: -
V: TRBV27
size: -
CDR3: CASSPQGPQETQYF
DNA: TGTGCCAGCAGTCCTCAGGGCCCTCAAGAGACCCAGTACTTC

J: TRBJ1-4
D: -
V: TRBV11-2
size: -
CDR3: CASSLGLGSNEKLFF
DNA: TGTGCCAGCAGCTTAGGTCTGGGGTCTAATGAAAAACTGTTTTTT

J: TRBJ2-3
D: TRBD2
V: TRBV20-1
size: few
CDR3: CSASRTSGSTDTQYF
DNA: TGCAGTGCTTCACGGACTAGCGGGAGCACAGATACGCAGTATTTT

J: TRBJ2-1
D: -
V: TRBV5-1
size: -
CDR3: CASSLGWGTPSYNEQFF
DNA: TGCGCCAGCAGCTTGGGTTGGGGCACACCATCCTACAATGAGCAGTTCTTC

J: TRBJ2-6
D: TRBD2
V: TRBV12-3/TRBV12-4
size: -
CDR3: CASSSGAPLSGANVLTF
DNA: TGTGCCAGCAGCAGCGGGGCGCCACTCTCTGGGGCCAACGTCCTGACTTTC

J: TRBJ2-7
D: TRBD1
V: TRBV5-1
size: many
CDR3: CASSTGQGQSSYEQYF
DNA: TGCGCCAGCAGCACGGGACAGGGGCAGAGCTCCTACGAGCAGTACTTC

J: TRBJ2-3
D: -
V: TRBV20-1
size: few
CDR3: CSARTSSGRTDTQYF
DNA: TGCAGTGCTAGGACTTCTAGTGGCCGCACAGATACGCAGTATTTT

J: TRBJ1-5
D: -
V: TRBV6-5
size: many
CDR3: CASSYRGWQPQHF
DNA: TGTGCCAGCAGTTATAGGGGGTGGCAGCCCCAGCATTTT

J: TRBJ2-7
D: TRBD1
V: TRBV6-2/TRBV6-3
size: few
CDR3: CASSFSRTQGPPAYEQYF
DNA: TGTGCCAGCAGTTTTTCCCGTACACAGGGGCCCCCGGCCTACGAGCAGTACTTC

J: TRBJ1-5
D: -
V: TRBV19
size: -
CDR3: CASSIESIISNQPQHF
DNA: TGTGCCAGTAGTATAGAATCGATAATCAGCAATCAGCCCCAGCATTTT

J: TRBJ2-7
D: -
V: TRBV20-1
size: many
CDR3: CSANRRQRVYEQYF
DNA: TGCAGTGCAAATAGGCGGCAGAGAGTCTACGAGCAGTACTTC

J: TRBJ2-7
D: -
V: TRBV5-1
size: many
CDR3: CASSPRDGPYEQYF
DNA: TGTGCCAGCAGCCCGAGGGACGGACCCTACGAGCAGTACTTC

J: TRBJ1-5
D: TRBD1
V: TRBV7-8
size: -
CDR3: CASSLGPRGWGQPQHF
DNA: TGTGCCAGCAGCTTAGGTCCCAGGGGGTGGGGTCAGCCCCAGCATTTT

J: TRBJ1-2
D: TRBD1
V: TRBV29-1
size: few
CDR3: CSVGPRTGGTLDPYGYTF
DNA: TGCAGCGTGGGGCCTAGGACAGGGGGGACCCTGGACCCTTATGGCTACACCTTC

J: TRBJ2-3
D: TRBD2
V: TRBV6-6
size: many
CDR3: CASSWDPRAGGPADTQYF
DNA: TGTGCCAGCAGTTGGGACCCTCGGGCGGGGGGGCCCGCAGATACGCAGTATTTT

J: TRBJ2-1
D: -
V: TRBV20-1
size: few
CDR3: CSAREARNLGNEQFF
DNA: TGCAGTGCTAGAGAAGCCCGAAACCTGGGCAATGAGCAGTTCTTC

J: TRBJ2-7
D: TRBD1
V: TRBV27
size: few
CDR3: CASSTGTGGIYEQYF
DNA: TGTGCCAGCAGTACAGGGACAGGGGGAATCTACGAGCAGTACTTC

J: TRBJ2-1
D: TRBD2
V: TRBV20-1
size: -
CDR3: CSASPGASGRNEQFF
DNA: TGCAGTGCTAGCCCTGGGGCTAGCGGAAGGAATGAGCAGTTCTTC

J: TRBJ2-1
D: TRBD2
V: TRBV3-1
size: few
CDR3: CASSQELAGGRGNEQFF
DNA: TGTGCCAGCAGCCAAGAGCTAGCGGGAGGGAGGGGCAATGAGCAGTTCTTC

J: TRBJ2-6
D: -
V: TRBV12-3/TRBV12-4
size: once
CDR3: CASGPEGANVLTF
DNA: TGTGCCAGCGGCCCAGAGGGGGCCAACGTCCTGACTTTC

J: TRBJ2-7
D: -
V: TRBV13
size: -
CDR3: CASKSGQGYNEQYF
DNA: TGTGCCAGCAAATCAGGTCAGGGGTACAACGAGCAGTACTTC

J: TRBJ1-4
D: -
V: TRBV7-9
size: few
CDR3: CASSPADRDFHEKLFF
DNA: TGTGCCAGCAGCCCAGCCGACAGAGATTTCCATGAAAAACTGTTTTTT

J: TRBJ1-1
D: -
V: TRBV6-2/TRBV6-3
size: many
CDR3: CASSLDHTEAFF
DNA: TGTGCCAGCAGTCTAGACCACACTGAAGCTTTCTTT

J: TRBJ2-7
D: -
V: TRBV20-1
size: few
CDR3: CSASPPGAYEQYF
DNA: TGCAGTGCTAGTCCCCCCGGGGCATACGAGCAGTACTTC

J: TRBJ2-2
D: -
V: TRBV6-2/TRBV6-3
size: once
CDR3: CARGDYPNTGELFF
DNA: TGTGCCCGCGGTGATTACCCGAACACCGGGGAGCTGTTTTTT

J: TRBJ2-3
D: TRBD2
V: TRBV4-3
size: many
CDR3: CASSQGVKREPADTQYF
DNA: TGCGCCAGCAGCCAAGGGGTGAAGCGGGAGCCCGCAGATACGCAGTATTTT

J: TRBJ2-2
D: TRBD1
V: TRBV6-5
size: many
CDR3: CASSYQSTGAGELFF
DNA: TGTGCCAGCAGTTACCAATCGACAGGGGCCGGGGAGCTGTTTTTT

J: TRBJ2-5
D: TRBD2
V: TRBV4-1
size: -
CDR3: CASSQLAGDQETQYF
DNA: TGCGCCAGCAGCCAACTAGCGGGAGACCAAGAGACCCAGTACTTC

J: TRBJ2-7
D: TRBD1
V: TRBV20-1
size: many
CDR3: CSAPLDRGYEQYF
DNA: TGCAGTGCTCCATTAGACAGGGGGTACGAGCAGTACTTC

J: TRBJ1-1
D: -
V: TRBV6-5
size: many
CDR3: CASSSEQAMNTEAFF
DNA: TGTGCCAGCAGTTCAGAACAGGCAATGAACACTGAAGCTTTCTTT

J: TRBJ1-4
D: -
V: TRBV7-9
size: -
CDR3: CASSPPIGAAGEKLFF
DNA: TGTGCCAGCAGCCCCCCGATTGGGGCCGCTGGTGAAAAACTGTTTTTT

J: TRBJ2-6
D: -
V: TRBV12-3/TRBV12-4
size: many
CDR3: CASLESSGANVLTF
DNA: TGTGCCAGCCTAGAGAGCTCTGGGGCCAACGTCCTGACTTTC

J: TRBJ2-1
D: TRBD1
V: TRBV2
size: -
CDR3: CASTRDSYLNEQFF
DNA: TGTGCCAGCACCAGGGACAGCTATTTGAATGAGCAGTTCTTC

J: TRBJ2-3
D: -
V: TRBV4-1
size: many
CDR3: CASRLDGGAADTQYF
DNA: TGCGCCAGCAGGCTTGATGGGGGGGCCGCAGATACGCAGTATTTT

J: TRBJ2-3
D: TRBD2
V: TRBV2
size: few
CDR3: CASSENAGVSDTQYF
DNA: TGTGCCAGCAGTGAAAATGCGGGGGTTTCAGATACGCAGTATTTT

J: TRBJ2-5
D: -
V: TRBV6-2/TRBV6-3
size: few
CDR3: CASRSYHQETQYF
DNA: TGTGCCAGCAGGAGCTACCACCAAGAGACCCAGTACTTC

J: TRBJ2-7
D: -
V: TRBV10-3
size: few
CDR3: CAISSDPGTASYEQYF
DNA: TGTGCCATCAGTAGCGACCCCGGGACGGCCTCCTACGAGCAGTACTTC

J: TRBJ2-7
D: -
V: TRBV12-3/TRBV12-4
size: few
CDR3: CASSWKGVYEQYF
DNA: TGTGCCAGCAGTTGGAAGGGTGTTTACGAGCAGTACTTC

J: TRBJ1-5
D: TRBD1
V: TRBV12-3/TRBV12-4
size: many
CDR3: CASSPGTGSNQPQHF
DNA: TGTGCCAGCAGTCCCGGGACAGGGAGCAATCAGCCCCAGCATTTT

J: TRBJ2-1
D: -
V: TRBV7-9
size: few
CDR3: CASSHPLGDEQFF
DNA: TGTGCCAGCAGCCACCCATTAGGGGATGAGCAGTTCTTC

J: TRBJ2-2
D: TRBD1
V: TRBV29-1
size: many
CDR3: CSAGTGDTGELFF
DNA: TGCAGCGCAGGGACAGGGGACACCGGGGAGCTGTTTTTT

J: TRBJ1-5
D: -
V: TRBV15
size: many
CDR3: CATRQLNSNQPQHF
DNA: TGTGCCACCAGGCAGCTTAATAGCAATCAGCCCCAGCATTTT

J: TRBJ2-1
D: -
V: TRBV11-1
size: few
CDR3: CASSSSDPNSYNEQFF
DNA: TGTGCCAGCAGCTCGTCCGATCCGAACTCCTACAATGAGCAGTTCTTC

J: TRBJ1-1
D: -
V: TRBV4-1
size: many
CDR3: CASSPGQGFTEAFF
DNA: TGCGCCAGCAGTCCGGGGCAGGGGTTTACTGAAGCTTTCTTT

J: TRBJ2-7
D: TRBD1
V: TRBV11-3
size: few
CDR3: CASSLTGGWYEQYF
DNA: TGTGCCAGCAGCTTGACAGGGGGCTGGTACGAGCAGTACTTC

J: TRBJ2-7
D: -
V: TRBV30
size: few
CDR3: CAWSREFRGTYEQYF
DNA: TGTGCCTGGAGCAGGGAATTCAGGGGAACCTACGAGCAGTACTTC

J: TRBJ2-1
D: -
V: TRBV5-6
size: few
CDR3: CASSLWTAGSEQFF
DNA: TGTGCCAGCAGCCTCTGGACGGCCGGGAGTGAGCAGTTCTTC

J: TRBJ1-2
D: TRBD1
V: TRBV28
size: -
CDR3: CASSPDRRGLYYTF
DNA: TGTGCCAGCAGTCCAGATCGCAGGGGGCTTTACTACACCTTC

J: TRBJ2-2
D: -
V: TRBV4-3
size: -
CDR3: CASSQEGGRFGATRTGELFF
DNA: TGCGCCAGCAGCCAAGAGGGTGGTAGGTTCGGGGCAACCCGCACCGGGGAGCTGTTTTTT

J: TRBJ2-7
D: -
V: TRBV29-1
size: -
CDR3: CRVGGGAGEQYF
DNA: TGCAGGGTGGGAGGGGGGGCCGGGGAGCAGTACTTC

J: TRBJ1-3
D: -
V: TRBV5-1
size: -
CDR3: CASSLAGWGSGNTIYF
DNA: TGCGCCAGCAGCTTGGCCGGATGGGGCTCTGGAAACACCATATATTTT